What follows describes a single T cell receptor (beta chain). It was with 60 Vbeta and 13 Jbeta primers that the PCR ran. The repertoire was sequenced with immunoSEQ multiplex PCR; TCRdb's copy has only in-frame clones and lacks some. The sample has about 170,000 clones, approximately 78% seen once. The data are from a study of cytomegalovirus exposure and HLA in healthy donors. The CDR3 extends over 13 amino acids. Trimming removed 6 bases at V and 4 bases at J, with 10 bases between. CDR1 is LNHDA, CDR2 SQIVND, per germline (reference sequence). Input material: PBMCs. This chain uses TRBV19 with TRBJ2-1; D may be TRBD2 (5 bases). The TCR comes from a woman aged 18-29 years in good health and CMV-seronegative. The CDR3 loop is CASSPGLYNEQFF. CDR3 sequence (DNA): TGTGCCAGTAGCCCGGGGTTGTACAATGAGCAGTTCTTC.